The 5 T cell receptor beta chains presented below share a single source sample, sequenced in a study of yellow fever vaccine responses in identical twins. TCRdb analysed the RT-PCR reads with MiXCR anew, one entry per CDR3 protein. Of some 4,600 distinct CDR3 sequences in the sample, approximately 85% are singletons; the top ten hold 2.9%. The material was T cells from blood (PBMCs), unsorted or a sorted subset (not recorded which), obtained before or after yellow fever vaccination (not recorded which). These receptors were taken from a woman under 30 who received the yellow fever vaccine.

The rearrangement links TRBV7-9 to TRBJ2-7, with a weak D call TRBD2 (6 bases). In germline, CDR1 is SEHNR, CDR2 FQNEAQ (reference sequence). The CDR3 loop spans 14 amino acids. V was shortened by 3 bases and J by 0 bases, with 9 bases between the two germline ends. The CDR3 nucleotides are TGTGCCAGCAGCTTTGCCGGGAGCTCCTACGAGCAGTACTTC. Protein product: CASSFAGSSYEQYF.

This chain uses TRBV11-3 with TRBJ2-1, with D maybe TRBD1 (5 bases). V dropped 1 base and J dropped 8 bases, with 6 bases sitting between them. The CDR3 spans 12 residues. Germline lookup yields CDR1 SGHNT and CDR2 YENEEA. CDR3 sequence reads: CASSLVRDEQFF. As DNA, the CDR3 is TGTGCCAGCAGCTTAGTCAGGGATGAGCAGTTCTTC.

The CDR3 sequence is CASSHSRDTTYEQYF. The CDR3 region has the DNA TGCGCCAGCAGCCATTCACGGGACACGACCTACGAGCAGTACTTC. The V gene is TRBV4-3, the J gene TRBJ2-7, with TRBD1 as a possible D gene (6 bases). Trimming pared 3 bases from V and 2 bases from J, leaving 14 bases between. Germline V gene lookup returns CDR1 LGHNA and CDR2 YSLEER. The CDR3 contains 15 residues.

The rearrangement links TRBV5-4 to TRBJ1-2; D ambiguous. The CDR3 has 13 amino acids. Trimming left V 0 bases short and J 5 bases short, with 8 bases between. Germline values: CDR1 SGHNT, CDR2 YYREEE (reference sequence). The CDR3 sequence: CASSLDSLYGYTF. The CDR3, as DNA: TGTGCCAGCAGCTTGGACAGCCTATATGGCTACACCTTC.

The CDR3: CASSPTGTGSYEQYF. CDR3 DNA: TGTGCCAGCAGCCCCACCGGGACAGGTTCCTACGAGCAGTACTTC. The V call is TRBV11-3, the J call TRBJ2-7; 8 bases match TRBD1. Per the germline V gene, CDR1 is SGHNT and CDR2 is YENEEA. After removal of 5 bases from V and 1 base from J, the junction contained 7 bases not matched to a gene. This CDR3 has 15 residues.